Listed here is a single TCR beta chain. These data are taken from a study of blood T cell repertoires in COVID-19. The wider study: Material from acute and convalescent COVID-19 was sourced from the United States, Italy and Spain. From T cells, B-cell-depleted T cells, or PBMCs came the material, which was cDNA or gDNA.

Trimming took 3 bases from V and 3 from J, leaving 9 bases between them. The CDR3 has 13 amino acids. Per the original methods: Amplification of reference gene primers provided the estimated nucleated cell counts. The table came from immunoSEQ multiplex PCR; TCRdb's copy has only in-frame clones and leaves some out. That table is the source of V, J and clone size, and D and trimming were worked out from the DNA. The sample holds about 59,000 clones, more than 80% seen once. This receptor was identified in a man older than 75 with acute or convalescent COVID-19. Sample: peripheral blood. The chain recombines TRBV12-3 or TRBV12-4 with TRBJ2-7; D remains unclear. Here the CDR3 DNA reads TGTGCCAGCAGTTTTGGCCAGGACTACGAGCAGTACTTC. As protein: CASSFGQDYEQYF.